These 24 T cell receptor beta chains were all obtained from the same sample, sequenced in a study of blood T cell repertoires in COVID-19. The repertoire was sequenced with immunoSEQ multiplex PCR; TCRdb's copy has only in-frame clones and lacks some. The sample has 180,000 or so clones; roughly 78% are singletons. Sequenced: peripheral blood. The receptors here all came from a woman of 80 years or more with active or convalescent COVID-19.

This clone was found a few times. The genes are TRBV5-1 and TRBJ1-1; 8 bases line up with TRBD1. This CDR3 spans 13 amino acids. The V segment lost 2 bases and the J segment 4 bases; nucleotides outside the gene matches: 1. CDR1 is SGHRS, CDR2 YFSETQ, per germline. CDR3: CASSFRGPTEAFF. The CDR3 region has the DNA TGCGCCAGCAGCTTCAGGGGGCCCACTGAAGCTTTCTTT.

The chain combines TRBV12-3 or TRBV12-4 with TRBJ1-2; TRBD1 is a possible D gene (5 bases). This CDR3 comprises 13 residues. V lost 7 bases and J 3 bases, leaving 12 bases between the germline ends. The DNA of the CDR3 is TGTGCCAGCACCCTGGGGGAGGACTATGGCTACACCTTC. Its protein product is CASTLGEDYGYTF.

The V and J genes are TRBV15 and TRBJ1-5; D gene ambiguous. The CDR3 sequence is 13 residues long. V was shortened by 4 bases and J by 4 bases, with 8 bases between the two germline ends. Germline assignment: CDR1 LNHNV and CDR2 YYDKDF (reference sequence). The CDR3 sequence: CATSIDQNQPQHF. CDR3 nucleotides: TGTGCCACCAGCATAGACCAAAATCAGCCCCAGCATTTT.

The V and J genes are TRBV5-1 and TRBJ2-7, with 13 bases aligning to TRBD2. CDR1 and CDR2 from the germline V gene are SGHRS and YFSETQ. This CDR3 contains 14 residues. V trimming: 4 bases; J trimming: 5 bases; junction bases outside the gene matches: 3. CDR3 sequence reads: CASSRGTSGDEQYF. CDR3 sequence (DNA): TGCGCCAGCAGCCGAGGGACTAGCGGGGACGAGCAGTACTTC.

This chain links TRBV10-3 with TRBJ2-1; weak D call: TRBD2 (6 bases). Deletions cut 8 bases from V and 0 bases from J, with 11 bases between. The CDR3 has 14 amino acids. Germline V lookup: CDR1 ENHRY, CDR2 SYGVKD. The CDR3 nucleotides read TGTGCCATCTCACCGGGGGACTCCTACAATGAGCAGTTCTTC. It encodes CAISPGDSYNEQFF.

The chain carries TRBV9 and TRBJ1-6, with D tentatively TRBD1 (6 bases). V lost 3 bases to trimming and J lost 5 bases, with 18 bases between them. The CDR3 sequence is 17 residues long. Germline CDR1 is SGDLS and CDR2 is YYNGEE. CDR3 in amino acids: CASSARGGRGNNSPLHF. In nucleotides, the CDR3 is TGTGCCAGCAGCGCAAGAGGAGGCAGGGGAAATAATTCACCCCTCCACTTT.

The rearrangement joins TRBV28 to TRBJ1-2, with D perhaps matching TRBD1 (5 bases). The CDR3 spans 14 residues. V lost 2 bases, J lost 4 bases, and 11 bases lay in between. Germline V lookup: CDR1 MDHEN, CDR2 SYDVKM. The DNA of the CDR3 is TGTGCCAGCAGTTTACTCGACAGTCTCTATGGCTACACCTTC. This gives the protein CASSLLDSLYGYTF.

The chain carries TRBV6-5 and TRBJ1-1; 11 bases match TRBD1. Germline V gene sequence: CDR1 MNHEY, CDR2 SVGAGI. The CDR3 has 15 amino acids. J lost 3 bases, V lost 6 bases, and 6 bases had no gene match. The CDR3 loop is CASRRTGGAYTEAFF. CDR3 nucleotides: TGTGCCAGCAGAAGGACAGGGGGCGCCTACACTGAAGCTTTCTTT.

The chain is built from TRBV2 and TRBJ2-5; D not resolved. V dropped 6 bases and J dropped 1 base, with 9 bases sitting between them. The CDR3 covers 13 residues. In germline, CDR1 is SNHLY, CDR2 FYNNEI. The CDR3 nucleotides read TGTGCCAGCAGCTCGGTCACCCAAGAGACCCAGTACTTC. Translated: CASSSVTQETQYF. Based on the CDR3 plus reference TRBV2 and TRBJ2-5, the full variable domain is EPEVTQTPSHQVTQMGQEVILRCVPISNHLYFYWYRQILGQKVEFLVSFYNNEISEKSEIFDDQFSVERPDGSNFTLKIRSTKLEDSAMYFCASSSVTQETQYFGPGTRLLVL.

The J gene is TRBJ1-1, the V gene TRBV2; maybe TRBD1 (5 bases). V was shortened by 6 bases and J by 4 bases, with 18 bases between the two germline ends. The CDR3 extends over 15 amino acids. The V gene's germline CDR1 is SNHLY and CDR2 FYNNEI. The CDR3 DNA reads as TGTGCCAGCAGATCGGGGGGACCCCGGGGCACTGAAGCTTTCTTT. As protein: CASRSGGPRGTEAFF.

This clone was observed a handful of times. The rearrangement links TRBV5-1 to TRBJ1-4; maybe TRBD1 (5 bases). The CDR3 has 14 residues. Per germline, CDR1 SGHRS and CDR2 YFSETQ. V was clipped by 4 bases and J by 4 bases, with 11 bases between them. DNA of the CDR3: TGCGCCAGCAGCCGGGAGGGGATTAATGAAAAACTGTTTTTT. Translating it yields CASSREGINEKLFF.

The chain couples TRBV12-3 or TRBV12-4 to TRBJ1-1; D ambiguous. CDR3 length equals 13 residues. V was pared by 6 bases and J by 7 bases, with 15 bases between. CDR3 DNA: TGTGCCAGCAGCGATACCGGGGAAATTGAAGCTTTCTTT. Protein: CASSDTGEIEAFF.

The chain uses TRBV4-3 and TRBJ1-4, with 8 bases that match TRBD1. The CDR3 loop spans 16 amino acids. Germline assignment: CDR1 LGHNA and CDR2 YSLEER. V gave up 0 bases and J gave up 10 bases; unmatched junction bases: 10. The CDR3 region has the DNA TGCGCCAGCAGCCAAGACACAACAGGGGGTCGGGTAAAACTGTTTTTT. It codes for CASSQDTTGGRVKLFF.

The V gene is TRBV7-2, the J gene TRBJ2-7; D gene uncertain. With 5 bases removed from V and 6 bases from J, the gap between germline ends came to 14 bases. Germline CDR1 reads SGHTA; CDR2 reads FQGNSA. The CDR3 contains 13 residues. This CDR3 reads CASSQLPAREQYF. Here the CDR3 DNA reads TGTGCCAGCAGCCAACTCCCTGCGCGCGAGCAGTACTTC.

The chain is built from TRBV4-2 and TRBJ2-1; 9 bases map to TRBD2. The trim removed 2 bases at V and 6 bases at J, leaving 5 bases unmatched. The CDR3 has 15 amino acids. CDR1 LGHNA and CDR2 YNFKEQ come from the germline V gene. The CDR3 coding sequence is TGTGCCAGCAGCCAAAAGCGGGGGGTGAGCAATGAGCAGTTCTTC. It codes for CASSQKRGVSNEQFF.

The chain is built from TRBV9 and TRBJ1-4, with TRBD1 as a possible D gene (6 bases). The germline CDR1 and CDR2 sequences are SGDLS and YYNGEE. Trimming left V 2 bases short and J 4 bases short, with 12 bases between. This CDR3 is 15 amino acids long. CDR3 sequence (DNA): TGTGCCAGCAGCGTTACCGGACAGTTTAATGAAAAACTGTTTTTT. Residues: CASSVTGQFNEKLFF.

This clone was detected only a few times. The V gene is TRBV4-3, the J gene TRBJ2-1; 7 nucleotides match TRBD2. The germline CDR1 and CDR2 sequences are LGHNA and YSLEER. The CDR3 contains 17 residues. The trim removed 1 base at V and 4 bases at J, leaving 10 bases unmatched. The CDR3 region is CASSQVNGGREYNEQFF. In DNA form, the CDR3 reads TGCGCCAGCAGCCAAGTTAACGGGGGGAGAGAGTACAATGAGCAGTTCTTC.

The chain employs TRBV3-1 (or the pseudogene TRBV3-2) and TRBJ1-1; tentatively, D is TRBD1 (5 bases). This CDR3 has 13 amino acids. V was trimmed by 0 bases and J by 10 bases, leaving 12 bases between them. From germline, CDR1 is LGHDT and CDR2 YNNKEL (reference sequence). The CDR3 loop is CASSQDNWQGAFF. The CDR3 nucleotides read TGTGCCAGCAGCCAAGATAACTGGCAGGGAGCTTTCTTT.

The CDR3 loop is CASSFHFSKGNQPQHF. CDR3 DNA sequence: TGTGCCAGCAGTTTCCATTTTAGTAAGGGGAATCAGCCCCAGCATTTT. The chain combines TRBV28 with TRBJ1-5; perhaps TRBD1 as D (5 bases). The CDR3 runs to 16 residues. Deletions cut 3 bases from V and 4 bases from J, with 16 bases between. CDR1 is MDHEN, CDR2 SYDVKM, per germline. The variable domain in full, with the rest retrieved from reference TRBV28 and TRBJ1-5, is DVKVTQSSRYLVKRTGEKVFLECVQDMDHENMFWYRQDPGLGLRLIYFSYDVKMKEKGDIPEGYSVSREKKERFSLILESASTNQTSMYLCASSFHFSKGNQPQHFGDGTRLSIL.

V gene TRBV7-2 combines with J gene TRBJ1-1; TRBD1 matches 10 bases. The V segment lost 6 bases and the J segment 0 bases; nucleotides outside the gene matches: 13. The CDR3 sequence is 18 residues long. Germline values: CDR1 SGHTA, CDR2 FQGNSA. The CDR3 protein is CASRGTPRQGAMNTEAFF. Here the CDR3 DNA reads TGTGCCAGCAGAGGGACACCTAGACAGGGGGCCATGAACACTGAAGCTTTCTTT.

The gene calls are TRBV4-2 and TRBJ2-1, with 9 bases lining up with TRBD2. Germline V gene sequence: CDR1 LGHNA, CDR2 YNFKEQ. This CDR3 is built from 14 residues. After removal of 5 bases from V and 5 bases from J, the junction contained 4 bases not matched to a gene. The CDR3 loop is CASSVSGGNNEQFF. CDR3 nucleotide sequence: TGTGCCAGCAGCGTTAGCGGGGGAAACAATGAGCAGTTCTTC.

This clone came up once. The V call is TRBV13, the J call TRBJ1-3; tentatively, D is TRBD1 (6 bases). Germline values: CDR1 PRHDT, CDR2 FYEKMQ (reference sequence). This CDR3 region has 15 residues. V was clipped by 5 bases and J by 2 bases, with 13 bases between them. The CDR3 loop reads CASSPPRGTGNTIYF. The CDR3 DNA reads TGTGCCAGCAGCCCCCCCAGGGGAACTGGAAACACCATATATTTT. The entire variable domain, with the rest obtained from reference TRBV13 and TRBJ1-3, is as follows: AAGVIQSPRHLIKEKRETATLKCYPIPRHDTVYWYQQGPGQDPQFLISFYEKMQSDKGSIPDRFSAQQFSDYHSELNMSSLELGDSALYFCASSPPRGTGNTIYFGEGSWLTVV.

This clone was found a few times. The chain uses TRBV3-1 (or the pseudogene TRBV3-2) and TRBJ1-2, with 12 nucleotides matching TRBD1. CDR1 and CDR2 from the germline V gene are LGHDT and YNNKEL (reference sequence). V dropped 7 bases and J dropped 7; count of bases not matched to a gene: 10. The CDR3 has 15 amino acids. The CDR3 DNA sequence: TGTGCCAGCATTCAAGGGACAGGGGGCGCCTCTGGCTACACCTTC. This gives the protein CASIQGTGGASGYTF.

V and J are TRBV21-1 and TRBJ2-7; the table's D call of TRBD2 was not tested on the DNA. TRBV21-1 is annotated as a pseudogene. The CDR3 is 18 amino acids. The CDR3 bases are TGTGCCAGCAGCAAAAGGTTTGGACGGGGGGGCCCGTCCTACGAGCAGTACTTC. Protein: CASSKRFGRGGPSYEQYF.